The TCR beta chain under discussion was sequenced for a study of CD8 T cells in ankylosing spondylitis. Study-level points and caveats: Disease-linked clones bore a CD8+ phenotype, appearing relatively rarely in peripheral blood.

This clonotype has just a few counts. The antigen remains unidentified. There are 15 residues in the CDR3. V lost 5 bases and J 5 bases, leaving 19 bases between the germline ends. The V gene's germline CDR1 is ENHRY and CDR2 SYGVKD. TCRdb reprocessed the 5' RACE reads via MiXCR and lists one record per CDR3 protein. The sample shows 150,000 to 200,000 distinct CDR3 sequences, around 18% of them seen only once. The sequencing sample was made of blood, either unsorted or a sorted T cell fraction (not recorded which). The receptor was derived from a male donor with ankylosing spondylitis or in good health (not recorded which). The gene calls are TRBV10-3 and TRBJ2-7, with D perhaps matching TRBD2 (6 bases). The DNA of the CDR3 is TGTGCCATCAGTACCCTGGGGCAGGGAGGAAACGAGCAGTACTTC. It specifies CAISTLGQGGNEQYF.